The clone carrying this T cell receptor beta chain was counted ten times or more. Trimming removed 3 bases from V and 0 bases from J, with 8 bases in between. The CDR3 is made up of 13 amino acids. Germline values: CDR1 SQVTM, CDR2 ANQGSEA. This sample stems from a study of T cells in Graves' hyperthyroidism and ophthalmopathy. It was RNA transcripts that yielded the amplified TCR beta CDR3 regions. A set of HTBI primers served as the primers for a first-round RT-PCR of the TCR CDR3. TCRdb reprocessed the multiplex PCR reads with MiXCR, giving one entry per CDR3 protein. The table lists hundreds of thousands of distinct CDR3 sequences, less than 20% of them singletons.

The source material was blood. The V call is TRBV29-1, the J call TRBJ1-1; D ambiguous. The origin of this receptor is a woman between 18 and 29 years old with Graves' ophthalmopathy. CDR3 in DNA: TGCAGCGTTGACTCGGGGTTGAACACTGAAGCTTTCTTT. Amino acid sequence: CSVDSGLNTEAFF.